These 3 T cell receptor beta chains were all obtained from the same sample, sequenced in a study of blood T cell repertoires in COVID-19. Profiling relied on immunoSEQ multiplex PCR, and the TCRdb table lists in-frame clones only, not all of them. The sample shows 350,000 or so clones, around nine tenths of them seen only once. The sequenced material came from PBMCs or T cells enriched from blood (not recorded which). The receptors were sampled from a woman aged 25 to 39 who had been exposed to COVID-19.

This CDR3 is CASSDSPADYGYTF. DNA of the CDR3: TGTGCCAGCAGTGATTCCCCTGCAGACTATGGCTACACCTTC. V and J are TRBV2 and TRBJ1-2, with unresolved D. Trimming removed 3 bases at V and 3 bases at J, with 11 bases between. The CDR3 is made up of 14 amino acids. Germline V gene data show CDR1 as SNHLY and CDR2 as FYNNEI. Combining the CDR3 with reference TRBV2 and TRBJ1-2 gives the whole variable domain EPEVTQTPSHQVTQMGQEVILRCVPISNHLYFYWYRQILGQKVEFLVSFYNNEISEKSEIFDDQFSVERPDGSNFTLKIRSTKLEDSAMYFCASSDSPADYGYTFGSGTRLTVV.

V usage is TRBV25-1 and J usage is TRBJ2-3, with 8 bases aligning to TRBD2. This CDR3 has 15 amino acids. V lost 8 bases and J lost 6; bases outside the gene matches: 13. The germline CDR1 and CDR2 sequences are MGHDK and SYGVNS. CDR3 sequence (DNA): TGTGCCAGCTGGACCTCTCGGGAGGGCCCGGATACGCAGTATTTT. It specifies CASWTSREGPDTQYF.

The rearrangement links TRBV21-1 to TRBJ1-4; the table assigns TRBD1, which was not confirmed against the DNA. TRBV21-1 is described as a pseudogene. The CDR3 contains 16 residues. The CDR3 sequence: CASSLIPGQPNEKLFF. In DNA, the CDR3 is TGTGCCAGCAGCCTCATACCGGGACAGCCTAATGAAAAACTGTTTTTT.